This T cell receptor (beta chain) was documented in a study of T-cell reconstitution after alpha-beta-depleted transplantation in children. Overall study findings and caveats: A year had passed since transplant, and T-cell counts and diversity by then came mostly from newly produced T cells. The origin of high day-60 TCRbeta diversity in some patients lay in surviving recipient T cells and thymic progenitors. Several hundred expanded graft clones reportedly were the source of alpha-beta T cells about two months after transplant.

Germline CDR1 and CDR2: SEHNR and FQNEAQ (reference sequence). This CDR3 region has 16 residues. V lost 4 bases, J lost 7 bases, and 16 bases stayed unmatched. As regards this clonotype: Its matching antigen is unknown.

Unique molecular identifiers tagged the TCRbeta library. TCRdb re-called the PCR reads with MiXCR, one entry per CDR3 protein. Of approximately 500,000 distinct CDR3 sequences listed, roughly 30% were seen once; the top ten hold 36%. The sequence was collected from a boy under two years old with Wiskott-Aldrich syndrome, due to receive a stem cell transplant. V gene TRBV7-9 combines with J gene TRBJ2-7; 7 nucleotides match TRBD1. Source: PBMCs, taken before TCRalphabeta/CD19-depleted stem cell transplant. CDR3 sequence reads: CASSSVLPTGSGEQYF. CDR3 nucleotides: TGTGCCAGCAGCTCAGTATTACCGACAGGGTCGGGTGAGCAGTACTTC.